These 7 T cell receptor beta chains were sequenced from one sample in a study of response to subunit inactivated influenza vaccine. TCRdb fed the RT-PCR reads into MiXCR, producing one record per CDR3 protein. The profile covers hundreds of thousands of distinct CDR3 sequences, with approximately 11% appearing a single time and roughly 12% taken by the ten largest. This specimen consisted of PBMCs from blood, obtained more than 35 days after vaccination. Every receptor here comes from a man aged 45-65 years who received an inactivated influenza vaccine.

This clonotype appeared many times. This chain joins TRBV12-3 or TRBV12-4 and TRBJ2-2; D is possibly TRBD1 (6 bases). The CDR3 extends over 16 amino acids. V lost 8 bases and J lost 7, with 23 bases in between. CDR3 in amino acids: CASRVSFRQAGGELFF. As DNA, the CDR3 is TGTGCCAGCCGCGTATCATTTAGACAGGCGGGCGGGGAGCTGTTTTTT.

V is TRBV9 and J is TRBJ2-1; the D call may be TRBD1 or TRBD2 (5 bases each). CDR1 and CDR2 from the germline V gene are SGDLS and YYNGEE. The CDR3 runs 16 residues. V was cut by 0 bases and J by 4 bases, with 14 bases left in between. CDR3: CASSVEARGSYNEQFF. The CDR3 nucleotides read TGTGCCAGCAGCGTAGAGGCGAGGGGCAGTTACAATGAGCAGTTCTTC.

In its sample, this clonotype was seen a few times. Here the CDR3 reads CASSQDTRASYNEQFF. The CDR3 DNA follows: TGTGCCAGCAGCCAAGATACGAGAGCCTCCTACAATGAGCAGTTCTTC. This rearrangement joins TRBV3-1 to TRBJ2-1; no clear D. CDR3 length: 16 residues. The V gene lost 0 bases and the J gene lost 0 bases, with 9 bases spanning the gap. Germline-derived CDR1 and CDR2 are LGHDT and YNNKEL (reference sequence).

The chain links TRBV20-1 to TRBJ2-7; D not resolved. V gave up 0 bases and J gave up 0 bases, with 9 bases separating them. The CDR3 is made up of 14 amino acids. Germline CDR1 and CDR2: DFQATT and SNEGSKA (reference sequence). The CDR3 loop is CSARDLEDSYEQYF. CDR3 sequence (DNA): TGCAGTGCTAGAGATCTCGAGGACTCCTACGAGCAGTACTTC.

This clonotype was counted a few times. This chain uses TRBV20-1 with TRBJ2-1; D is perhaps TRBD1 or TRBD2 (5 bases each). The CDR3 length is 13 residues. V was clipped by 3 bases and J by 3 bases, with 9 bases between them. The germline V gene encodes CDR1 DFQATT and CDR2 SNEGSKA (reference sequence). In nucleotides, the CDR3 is TGCAGTGCTAGGGGAGACAGCTACAATGAGCAGTTCTTC. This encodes CSARGDSYNEQFF.

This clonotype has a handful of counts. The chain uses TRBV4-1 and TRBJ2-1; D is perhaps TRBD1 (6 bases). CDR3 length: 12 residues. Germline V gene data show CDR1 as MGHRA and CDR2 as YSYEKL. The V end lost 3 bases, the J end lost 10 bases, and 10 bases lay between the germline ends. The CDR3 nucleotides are TGCGCCAGCAGCCAGACCGGGACAGAGCAGTTCTTC. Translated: CASSQTGTEQFF.

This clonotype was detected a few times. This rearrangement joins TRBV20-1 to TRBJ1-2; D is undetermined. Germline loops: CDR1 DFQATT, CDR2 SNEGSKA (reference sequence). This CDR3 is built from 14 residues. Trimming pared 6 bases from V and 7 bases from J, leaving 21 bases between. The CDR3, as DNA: TGCAGTGCCCCTCTTCCCGGCGGCGTTTCTGGCTACACCTTC. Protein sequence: CSAPLPGGVSGYTF.